The 9 T cell receptor beta chains in this list originate from one sample, sequenced in a study of human T cells and chemical hapten exposure. This sample's time point: pre-sensitization, week 0. Documented treatment: therapeutic diphenylcyclopropenone sensitization with weekly scalp DPC. In TCRdb, the RACE reads were re-called with MiXCR into one record per CDR3 protein. The data show a few hundred thousand distinct CDR3 sequences, with approximately 8.6% seen just once and under 2.5% held by the top ten. The specimen comprised whole blood, sampled in connection with sensitization to the hapten diphenylcyclopropenone (DPC). These receptors came from a woman in her thirties or forties with alopecia areata. Some clones in this sample may be carry-over from other donors' samples.

CDR3 amino acids: CASSGPGRNTDTQYF. CDR3 bases: TGTGCCAGCAGCGGCCCCGGGAGAAACACAGATACGCAGTATTTT. The rearrangement joins TRBV5-6 to TRBJ2-3; possible D gene TRBD2, 6 bases. V was trimmed by 4 bases and J by 2 bases, leaving 14 bases between them. The CDR3 has 15 residues. The germline gives CDR1 SGHDT, CDR2 YYEEEE.

The V call is TRBV6-5, the J call TRBJ2-7; tentatively, D is TRBD1 (5 bases). This CDR3 contains 13 residues. CDR1 MNHEY and CDR2 SVGAGI come from the germline V gene. V shed 0 bases and J shed 7 bases, with 10 bases lying between them. The CDR3 region is CASSYSGPPEQYF. The CDR3 nucleotides read TGTGCCAGCAGTTACTCGGGGCCCCCTGAGCAGTACTTC.

The gene calls are TRBV20-1 and TRBJ1-5; maybe TRBD1 (6 bases). The CDR3 is made up of 13 amino acids. CDR1 is DFQATT and CDR2 is SNEGSKA in the germline V gene (reference sequence). Between the trimmed V and J ends, which lost 3 bases and 5 bases, there was a span of 11 bases. The CDR3 loop reads CSASGGGDQPQHF. The CDR3 nucleotides read TGCAGTGCTAGTGGAGGGGGGGATCAGCCCCAGCATTTT.

DNA for the CDR3: TGCAGTGCTAGAGCTGGGGTTGTCGGGGAGCTGTTTTTT. Amino acids: CSARAGVVGELFF. The genes are TRBV20-1 and TRBJ2-2; D unclear. Germline-derived CDR1 and CDR2 are DFQATT and SNEGSKA (reference sequence). Trimming removed 1 base at V and 7 bases at J, with 10 bases between. The length of the CDR3 is 13 residues.

This chain connects TRBV10-2 to TRBJ2-3, with TRBD2 identical over 7 bases. Trimming took 4 bases from V and 1 from J; bases not matched to a gene: 5. The CDR3 consists of 15 residues. Per germline, CDR1 WSHSY and CDR2 SAAADI. The CDR3 DNA is TGCGCCAGCAGTGGGGGAGGGACCCGCACAGATACGCAGTATTTT. The encoded protein is CASSGGGTRTDTQYF.

This clonotype was picked up many times. The J gene is TRBJ1-2, the V gene TRBV3-1; TRBD1 aligns across 7 bases. CDR1 LGHDT and CDR2 YNNKEL come from the germline V gene (reference sequence). The V gene end was trimmed by 2 bases and the J gene end by 8 bases; junction bases not matched to a gene: 5. CDR3 length equals 13 residues. CDR3 sequence (DNA): TGTGCCAGCAGCCAAACAGGGGAACAAGGCTACACCTTC. It is translated as CASSQTGEQGYTF.

This clonotype was observed at least ten times. The J gene is TRBJ2-7, the V gene TRBV7-9; D is possibly TRBD1 or TRBD2 (5 bases each). The CDR3 has 14 amino acids. The V and J ends lost 5 bases and 0 bases respectively, with 11 bases between them. Germline V gene sequence: CDR1 SEHNR, CDR2 FQNEAQ (reference sequence). The CDR3 nucleotides are TGTGCCAGCAGCCCAGACGGGACCTCCTACGAGCAGTACTTC. This encodes CASSPDGTSYEQYF.

The rearrangement links TRBV20-1 to TRBJ2-7; 14 positions agree with TRBD2. This CDR3 is 18 amino acids long. With V trimmed by 0 bases and J by 2 bases, 9 bases remained unmatched. CDR1 and CDR2 (germline): DFQATT, SNEGSKA (reference sequence). CDR3 nucleotides: TGCAGTGCTAGAGATCGGACTAGCGGGAGGTACGATCCCTACGAGCAGTACTTC. Translating it yields CSARDRTSGRYDPYEQYF.

This chain links TRBV20-1 with TRBJ2-1, with 13 bases fitting TRBD2. Trimming took 3 bases from V and 7 from J; bases not matched to a gene: 9. CDR3 length equals 16 residues. From germline, CDR1 is DFQATT and CDR2 SNEGSKA (reference sequence). DNA for the CDR3: TGCAGTGCTAGGTCCGGGACTAGCGGGGTAGGGAATGAGCAGTTCTTC. This translates into CSARSGTSGVGNEQFF.